The entry below gives a single TCR beta chain sequence along with its context. The sample originates from a study of T cell changes during pregnancy in multiple sclerosis. Profiled with immunoSEQ multiplex PCR; TCRdb holds only in-frame clones, not every one. The table includes about 43,000 clones, around 90% detected once. The CDR3 contains 13 residues. The V segment lost 5 bases and the J segment 0 bases; nucleotides outside the gene matches: 4. Germline V CDR1 and CDR2: SQVTM, ANQGSEA. The material sequenced was PBMCs (not recorded whether the cells were cultured). This rearrangement joins TRBV29-1 to TRBJ2-7; 7 bases map to TRBD1. The clonotype comes from a female donor with multiple sclerosis, enrolled in a pregnancy study. CDR3 loop: CSVFDRDSYEQYF. The CDR3 DNA is TGCAGCGTTTTCGACAGGGACTCCTACGAGCAGTACTTC.